This TCR beta chain was documented in a study of spatial heterogeneity in lung cancer. Study at large: Fewer alpha-chain than beta-chain sequences were consistently detected.

The time point denotes: sample taken at primary tumor resection. The donors comprised around 76 untreated early-stage non-small cell lung cancer patients. In each case, whole RNA from tumor, nontumor lung or frozen PBMC was sequenced unsorted. Germline CDR1 SGHVS, CDR2 FQNEAQ. The CDR3 is 17 amino acids. The trim removed 4 bases at V and 4 bases at J, leaving 13 bases unmatched. In its sample, this clonotype was seen many times. TCRdb analysed the 5' RACE reads with MiXCR anew, one entry per CDR3 protein. The sample lists roughly 48,000 distinct CDR3 sequences, about 5.8% occurring once. The sequence came from a male donor with early-stage non-small cell lung cancer. The chain uses TRBV7-8 and TRBJ1-1, with 9 positions matching TRBD1. Sequenced here: PBMCs, sampled at surgery. CDR3 in amino acids: CASSSGQGLKAGTEAFF. CDR3 in DNA: TGTGCCAGCAGCTCAGGACAGGGGCTAAAAGCAGGCACTGAAGCTTTCTTT.